The 5 T cell receptor beta chains presented below share a single source sample, sequenced in a study of blood T cell repertoires in COVID-19. Here immunoSEQ multiplex PCR was the method, and the copy in TCRdb shows in-frame clones only, minus some. The sample includes 250,000 to 350,000 clones, 90% seen only once; the top ten take around 4.3%. The sequencing input was PBMCs or T cells enriched from blood (not recorded which). The origin of the receptors is a woman between 18 and 29 years old with acute COVID-19.

Written as DNA, the CDR3 is TGTGCCAGCAGCCCCGGGACAGGGGGCAACTATGGCTACACCTTC. Translated: CASSPGTGGNYGYTF. This sequence joins TRBV7-6 and TRBJ1-2; 12 positions agree with TRBD1. Per the germline V gene, CDR1 is SGHVS and CDR2 is FNYEAQ. This CDR3 spans 15 amino acids. V trimming: 5 bases; J trimming: 2 bases; junction bases outside the gene matches: 3.

This clone was detected a few times. The chain joins TRBV7-2 to TRBJ2-7; 9 bases line up with TRBD2. V gave up 4 bases and J gave up 3 bases; unmatched junction bases: 4. Germline V gene sequence: CDR1 SGHTA, CDR2 FQGNSA. CDR3 length: 14 amino acids. CDR3 nucleotides: TGTGCCAGCAGCTCCTTTAGCGGGAGCTACGAGCAGTACTTC. Its protein is CASSSFSGSYEQYF.

The chain couples TRBV5-1 to TRBJ1-1; a weak D match, TRBD1 (6 bases). The CDR3 is made up of 14 amino acids. Per the germline V gene, CDR1 is SGHRS and CDR2 is YFSETQ. V was pared by 5 bases and J by 5 bases, with 16 bases between. CDR3 sequence: CASRFTTGRTEAFF. The CDR3 region has the DNA TGCGCCAGCAGATTTACGACAGGCAGGACTGAAGCTTTCTTT.

The V gene is TRBV27, the J gene TRBJ1-6, with 10 bases lining up with TRBD1. From germline, CDR1 is MNHEY and CDR2 SMNVEV (reference sequence). V was clipped by 4 bases and J by 10 bases; unmatched bases: 10. The CDR3 is made up of 16 amino acids. CDR3 protein: CASSSRTGGIESPLHF. In DNA, the CDR3 is TGTGCCAGCAGTTCCCGGACAGGGGGAATTGAATCACCCCTCCACTTT.

The chain is built from TRBV13 and TRBJ1-2, with D tentatively TRBD1 (6 bases). The ends were cut back, 5 bases at V and 4 bases at J, with 20 bases in the middle. Germline loops: CDR1 PRHDT, CDR2 FYEKMQ (reference sequence). The CDR3 has 16 residues. For the CDR3, the DNA is TGTGCCAGCAGCCTAGAGCCGCCAGGGGCTCCCTATGGCTACACCTTC. This codes for CASSLEPPGAPYGYTF.